The rows below give T cell receptor beta chains drawn from one sample of a study of blood T cell repertoires in COVID-19. Assay used: immunoSEQ multiplex PCR; TCRdb lists only in-frame clones, some missing. The sample records about 130,000 clones, over 80% being singletons. The sequenced sample consisted of peripheral blood. These TCRs come from a man over 45 with active COVID-19. Each CDR3 is given with its conserved first and last residue. D genes are given only for firm matches. Some rows mark clone size as missing; the rest say once, few, many or name a class of expanded clone.

J gene: TRBJ2-2; CDR3 length: 13; D gene: -; clone size: once; V gene: TRBV11-2; CDR3 protein: CASSPGVSGELFF; CDR3 DNA: TGTGCCAGCAGCCCCGGGGTCTCCGGGGAGCTGTTTTTT
J gene: TRBJ2-5; CDR3 length: 14; D gene: TRBD2; clone size: few; V gene: TRBV5-6; CDR3 protein: CASSTPSGQETQYF; CDR3 DNA: TGTGCCAGCAGCACCCCTAGCGGGCAAGAGACCCAGTACTTC
J gene: TRBJ2-2; CDR3 length: 14; D gene: -; clone size: -; V gene: TRBV19; CDR3 protein: CASIGDTDTGELFF; CDR3 DNA: TGTGCCAGTATAGGGGACACTGACACCGGGGAGCTGTTTTTT
J gene: TRBJ2-5; CDR3 length: 12; D gene: -; clone size: -; V gene: TRBV30; CDR3 protein: CARGAGAETQYF; CDR3 DNA: TGTGCCCGGGGGGCGGGGGCAGAGACCCAGTACTTC
J gene: TRBJ2-5; CDR3 length: 15; D gene: -; clone size: -; V gene: TRBV5-1; CDR3 protein: CASSFGGGQLETQYF; CDR3 DNA: TGCGCCAGCAGCTTCGGAGGGGGCCAACTGGAGACCCAGTACTTC
J gene: TRBJ2-4; CDR3 length: 13; D gene: -; clone size: -; V gene: TRBV19; CDR3 protein: CASIGLAKNIQYF; CDR3 DNA: TGTGCCAGTATCGGACTAGCCAAAAACATTCAGTACTTC
J gene: TRBJ1-2; CDR3 length: 12; D gene: TRBD1; clone size: -; V gene: TRBV30; CDR3 protein: CAWEGQGRGYTF; CDR3 DNA: TGTGCCTGGGAAGGACAGGGGAGAGGCTACACCTTC
J gene: TRBJ1-2; CDR3 length: 15; D gene: TRBD1; clone size: -; V gene: TRBV5-1; CDR3 protein: CASSSTSDRGDGYTF; CDR3 DNA: TGCGCCAGCAGCTCCACCTCCGACAGGGGCGACGGCTACACCTTC
J gene: TRBJ2-7; CDR3 length: 15; D gene: TRBD1; clone size: -; V gene: TRBV10-3; CDR3 protein: CAISSGQASSYEQYF; CDR3 DNA: TGTGCCATCAGCTCCGGACAGGCAAGCTCCTACGAGCAGTACTTC
J gene: TRBJ2-2; CDR3 length: 14; D gene: -; clone size: once; V gene: TRBV10-2; CDR3 protein: CASSVSAGPGELFF; CDR3 DNA: TGCGCCAGCAGTGTTTCGGCGGGGCCCGGGGAGCTGTTTTTT
J gene: TRBJ2-3; CDR3 length: 20; D gene: TRBD2; clone size: -; V gene: TRBV11-2; CDR3 protein: CASSLEPILAGVQGADTQYF; CDR3 DNA: TGTGCCAGCAGCTTAGAGCCAATCCTAGCGGGGGTCCAGGGGGCAGATACGCAGTATTTT
J gene: TRBJ1-2; CDR3 length: 14; D gene: TRBD1; clone size: -; V gene: TRBV27; CDR3 protein: CASSLGGTGDGYTF; CDR3 DNA: TGTGCCAGCAGTTTAGGCGGGACAGGGGATGGCTACACCTTC
J gene: TRBJ2-7; CDR3 length: 15; D gene: TRBD1; clone size: -; V gene: TRBV19; CDR3 protein: CASSSSGTGRYEQYF; CDR3 DNA: TGTGCCAGTAGTTCTTCCGGGACAGGGCGCTACGAGCAGTACTTC
J gene: TRBJ2-5; CDR3 length: 17; D gene: TRBD2; clone size: -; V gene: TRBV20-1; CDR3 protein: CSASETRGGVLKETQYF; CDR3 DNA: TGCAGTGCTAGTGAGACCCGGGGGGGGGTTTTGAAAGAGACCCAGTACTTC
J gene: TRBJ2-1; CDR3 length: 17; D gene: TRBD2; clone size: -; V gene: TRBV4-1; CDR3 protein: CASSHQRRGGKDHEQFF; CDR3 DNA: TGCGCCAGCAGTCATCAAAGGCGGGGGGGCAAAGACCATGAGCAGTTCTTC
J gene: TRBJ2-1; CDR3 length: 13; D gene: -; clone size: -; V gene: TRBV19; CDR3 protein: CASTHRSRDEQFF; CDR3 DNA: TGTGCCAGTACCCACCGGAGCCGGGATGAGCAGTTCTTC
J gene: TRBJ1-1; CDR3 length: 15; D gene: -; clone size: -; V gene: TRBV5-1; CDR3 protein: CASSPAERRGTEAFF; CDR3 DNA: TGCGCCAGCAGCCCTGCAGAAAGGCGGGGGACTGAAGCTTTCTTT
J gene: TRBJ2-7; CDR3 length: 15; D gene: TRBD1; clone size: -; V gene: TRBV9; CDR3 protein: CASSGTGTGIDEQYF; CDR3 DNA: TGTGCCAGCAGCGGTACCGGGACAGGGATAGACGAGCAGTACTTC
J gene: TRBJ1-6; CDR3 length: 17; D gene: -; clone size: -; V gene: TRBV5-4; CDR3 protein: CASSPNPGHKIGSPLHF; CDR3 DNA: TGTGCCAGCAGCCCCAACCCGGGACACAAGATTGGGTCACCCCTCCACTTT
J gene: TRBJ1-1; CDR3 length: 14; D gene: -; clone size: -; V gene: TRBV5-1; CDR3 protein: CASRSTGLNTEAFF; CDR3 DNA: TGCGCCAGCAGGTCCACAGGGTTGAACACTGAAGCTTTCTTT
J gene: TRBJ1-2; CDR3 length: 12; D gene: -; clone size: -; V gene: TRBV12-3/TRBV12-4; CDR3 protein: CASSFLGSGYTF; CDR3 DNA: TGTGCCAGCAGTTTTTTGGGCAGTGGCTACACCTTC
J gene: TRBJ2-7; CDR3 length: 14; D gene: TRBD1; clone size: -; V gene: TRBV6-6; CDR3 protein: CASFRQGSSYEQYF; CDR3 DNA: TGTGCCAGCTTTAGACAGGGGAGCTCCTACGAGCAGTACTTC
J gene: TRBJ1-6; CDR3 length: 14; D gene: TRBD1; clone size: -; V gene: TRBV5-1; CDR3 protein: CASSPGQGRSPLHF; CDR3 DNA: TGCGCCAGCAGCCCGGGACAGGGACGTTCACCCCTCCACTTT
J gene: TRBJ1-2; CDR3 length: 15; D gene: TRBD1; clone size: -; V gene: TRBV7-9; CDR3 protein: CASSFGPRDRDGYTF; CDR3 DNA: TGTGCCAGCAGCTTTGGGCCCCGGGACAGGGATGGCTACACCTTC
J gene: TRBJ1-3; CDR3 length: 17; D gene: -; clone size: -; V gene: TRBV5-4; CDR3 protein: CASSPMGAGLSGNTIYF; CDR3 DNA: TGTGCCAGCAGCCCAATGGGCGCGGGACTCTCTGGAAACACCATATATTTT
J gene: TRBJ2-7; CDR3 length: 12; D gene: -; clone size: -; V gene: TRBV5-1; CDR3 protein: CASRTDKDEQYF; CDR3 DNA: TGCGCCAGCAGAACGGACAAGGACGAGCAGTACTTC
J gene: TRBJ2-5; CDR3 length: 15; D gene: -; clone size: -; V gene: TRBV6-1; CDR3 protein: CASSEAPTGPETQYF; CDR3 DNA: TGTGCCAGCAGTGAAGCGCCGACAGGCCCAGAGACCCAGTACTTC
J gene: TRBJ2-4; CDR3 length: 13; D gene: -; clone size: -; V gene: TRBV9; CDR3 protein: CASSVGGGNIQYF; CDR3 DNA: TGTGCCAGCAGCGTAGGGGGCGGAAACATTCAGTACTTC
J gene: TRBJ1-2; CDR3 length: 14; D gene: -; clone size: -; V gene: TRBV9; CDR3 protein: CASSPDRQSYGYTF; CDR3 DNA: TGTGCCAGCAGCCCAGACAGGCAGAGTTATGGCTACACCTTC
J gene: TRBJ2-1; CDR3 length: 14; D gene: -; clone size: -; V gene: TRBV7-8; CDR3 protein: CASSTISGGIRQFF; CDR3 DNA: TGTGCCAGCAGCACAATTAGTGGCGGGATTAGGCAGTTCTTC
J gene: TRBJ2-2; CDR3 length: 15; D gene: TRBD1; clone size: -; V gene: TRBV6-5; CDR3 protein: CASTKGQGATGELFF; CDR3 DNA: TGTGCCAGCACAAAGGGACAGGGGGCCACCGGGGAGCTGTTTTTT
J gene: TRBJ2-2; CDR3 length: 16; D gene: -; clone size: -; V gene: TRBV5-1; CDR3 protein: CASSAGRGRDTGELFF; CDR3 DNA: TGCGCCAGCAGCGCGGGGAGAGGGCGGGACACCGGGGAGCTGTTTTTT
J gene: TRBJ1-5; CDR3 length: 12; D gene: -; clone size: few; V gene: TRBV6-5; CDR3 protein: CASSQTAQPQHF; CDR3 DNA: TGTGCCAGCAGTCAGACAGCGCAGCCCCAGCATTTT
J gene: TRBJ1-1; CDR3 length: 13; D gene: -; clone size: -; V gene: TRBV6-5; CDR3 protein: CASSKEQVSEAFF; CDR3 DNA: TGTGCCAGCAGTAAGGAACAGGTTTCTGAAGCTTTCTTT
J gene: TRBJ2-7; CDR3 length: 15; D gene: TRBD1; clone size: -; V gene: TRBV7-6; CDR3 protein: CASSLLDRGQNEQYF; CDR3 DNA: TGTGCCAGCAGCTTATTGGACAGGGGGCAGAACGAGCAGTACTTC
J gene: TRBJ1-2; CDR3 length: 15; D gene: -; clone size: -; V gene: TRBV6-2/TRBV6-3; CDR3 protein: CASSSNNAGVYGYTF; CDR3 DNA: TGTGCCAGCAGTTCCAACAACGCAGGGGTCTATGGCTACACCTTC
J gene: TRBJ1-1; CDR3 length: 11; D gene: -; clone size: -; V gene: TRBV19; CDR3 protein: CASSIFREAFF; CDR3 DNA: TGTGCCAGTAGTATATTCAGAGAAGCTTTCTTT
J gene: TRBJ2-1; CDR3 length: 16; D gene: TRBD2; clone size: -; V gene: TRBV4-1; CDR3 protein: CASSQPLAGVGNEQFF; CDR3 DNA: TGCGCCAGCAGCCAGCCCCTAGCGGGGGTGGGCAATGAGCAGTTCTTC
J gene: TRBJ2-2; CDR3 length: 14; D gene: -; clone size: few; V gene: TRBV6-5; CDR3 protein: CASKTELNTGELFF; CDR3 DNA: TGTGCCAGCAAAACAGAATTGAACACCGGGGAGCTGTTTTTT
J gene: TRBJ1-1; CDR3 length: 14; D gene: -; clone size: -; V gene: TRBV5-8; CDR3 protein: CASSFRGTGTEAFF; CDR3 DNA: TGTGCCAGCAGCTTCAGGGGCACAGGCACTGAAGCTTTCTTT
J gene: TRBJ2-1; CDR3 length: 13; D gene: -; clone size: -; V gene: TRBV6-6; CDR3 protein: CASSSYWSNEQFF; CDR3 DNA: TGTGCCAGCAGTTCGTACTGGTCCAATGAGCAGTTCTTC
J gene: TRBJ2-3; CDR3 length: 16; D gene: -; clone size: -; V gene: TRBV14; CDR3 protein: CASSRQGMVSTDTQYF; CDR3 DNA: TGTGCCAGCAGCCGGCAGGGAATGGTTTCAACAGATACGCAGTATTTT
J gene: TRBJ2-5; CDR3 length: 13; D gene: -; clone size: -; V gene: TRBV7-9; CDR3 protein: CASSFDTRGTQYF; CDR3 DNA: TGTGCCAGCAGCTTCGATACCCGGGGGACCCAGTACTTC
J gene: TRBJ2-7; CDR3 length: 13; D gene: -; clone size: -; V gene: TRBV11-2; CDR3 protein: CASSLAGKYEQYF; CDR3 DNA: TGTGCCAGCAGCTTGGCAGGGAAGTACGAGCAGTACTTC
J gene: TRBJ2-1; CDR3 length: 17; D gene: TRBD2; clone size: -; V gene: TRBV4-2; CDR3 protein: CASSQELAGGPYNEQFF; CDR3 DNA: TGTGCCAGCAGCCAAGAGCTGGCGGGGGGCCCGTACAATGAGCAGTTCTTC
J gene: TRBJ2-7; CDR3 length: 15; D gene: TRBD1; clone size: -; V gene: TRBV12-5; CDR3 protein: CASGLHGTATYEQYF; CDR3 DNA: TGTGCTAGTGGCTTACATGGGACAGCTACCTACGAGCAGTACTTC
J gene: TRBJ2-5; CDR3 length: 15; D gene: -; clone size: -; V gene: TRBV7-9; CDR3 protein: CASSAAGVVAETQYF; CDR3 DNA: TGTGCCAGCAGCGCGGCAGGGGTAGTGGCAGAGACCCAGTACTTC
J gene: TRBJ1-1; CDR3 length: 14; D gene: -; clone size: -; V gene: TRBV5-1; CDR3 protein: CASSSGRGGTEAFF; CDR3 DNA: TGCGCCAGCAGCTCCGGTCGGGGGGGCACTGAAGCTTTCTTT